The 16 T cell receptor beta chains listed next were all sequenced from one sample in a study of cytomegalovirus exposure and HLA in healthy donors. The PCR made use of 60 Vbeta and 13 Jbeta primers. Repertoires were generated with immunoSEQ multiplex PCR, while TCRdb's copy carries only in-frame clones and drops some. The sample lists approximately 160,000 clones, roughly 80% occurring once. Sequences were obtained from PBMCs. Source of these receptors: a woman younger than 30 in good health and CMV-seronegative.

This chain connects TRBV5-1 to TRBJ2-7; D might be TRBD2 (6 bases). V dropped 3 bases and J dropped 4 bases, with 17 bases sitting between them. This CDR3 region has 15 residues. The germline V gene has CDR1 SGHRS and CDR2 YFSETQ. The DNA for the CDR3 is TGCGCCAGCAGCTCGTCCGAGACGGGAGTTTACGAGCAGTACTTC. Translation gives CASSSSETGVYEQYF. The full variable domain, rest sourced from reference TRBV5-1 and TRBJ2-7, is KAGVTQTPRYLIKTRGQQVTLSCSPISGHRSVSWYQQTPGQGLQFLFEYFSETQRNKGNFPGRFSGRQFSNSRSEMNVSTLELGDSALYLCASSSSETGVYEQYFGPGTRLTVT.

This clone was recorded only once. The chain employs TRBV21-1 and TRBJ1-1; TRBD1 reflects the table's D call only, with no check against the DNA. TRBV21-1 is recorded as a pseudogene. This CDR3 has 15 residues. CDR3 in DNA: TGTGCCAGATGGAGAACATTAGACAGGGCGGGTGAAGCTTTCTTT. This gives the protein CARWRTLDRAGEAFF.

This chain uses TRBV7-9 with TRBJ1-2, with 12 bases aligning to TRBD1. The CDR3 contains 15 residues. In germline, CDR1 is SEHNR, CDR2 FQNEAQ (reference sequence). V was clipped by 5 bases and J by 3 bases; unmatched bases: 4. CDR3 loop: CASSRDRGLDYGYTF. In DNA form, the CDR3 reads TGTGCCAGCAGCCGGGACAGGGGGCTGGACTATGGCTACACCTTC. The full variable domain, completed using reference TRBV7-9 and TRBJ1-2, is DTGVSQNPRHKITKRGQNVTFRCDPISEHNRLYWYRQTLGQGPEFLTYFQNEAQLEKSRLLSDRFSAERPKGSFSTLEIQRTEQGDSAMYLCASSRDRGLDYGYTFGSGTRLTVV.

The V call is TRBV28, the J call TRBJ2-3; 8 nucleotides align to TRBD1. Unmatched junction bases numbered 5, after V lost 3 bases and J lost 0 bases. The CDR3 contains 16 residues. CDR1 and CDR2 (germline): MDHEN, SYDVKM. The CDR3 protein is CASSLTGTGSTDTQYF. Written as DNA, the CDR3 is TGTGCCAGCAGTTTGACCGGGACAGGTAGCACAGATACGCAGTATTTT.

This rearrangement joins TRBV9 to TRBJ2-1; 8 bases are a match to TRBD2. CDR1 is SGDLS, CDR2 YYNGEE, per germline. V lost 4 bases to trimming and J lost 5 bases; unmatched junction nucleotides: 17. The CDR3 runs 18 residues. The CDR3 DNA sequence: TGTGCCAGCAGCTCACCGACTAGCGCAAACCGACCAAACAATGAGCAGTTCTTC. Translation gives CASSSPTSANRPNNEQFF. The full variable domain, rest sourced from reference TRBV9 and TRBJ2-1, is DSGVTQTPKHLITATGQRVTLRCSPRSGDLSVYWYQQSLDQGLQFLIQYYNGEERAKGNILERFSAQQFPDLHSELNLSSLELGDSALYFCASSSPTSANRPNNEQFFGPGTRLTVL.

The chain employs TRBV5-1 and TRBJ2-1, with 9 bases identical to TRBD2. This CDR3 contains 14 residues. Per the germline V gene, CDR1 is SGHRS and CDR2 is YFSETQ. With 6 bases clipped from V and 6 bases from J, the junction kept 7 bases outside the gene matches. CDR3 residues: CASNVLAGGNEQFF. The CDR3 DNA reads TGCGCCAGCAACGTACTAGCGGGCGGCAATGAGCAGTTCTTC.

The chain recombines TRBV30 with TRBJ2-1; 10 bases fit TRBD2. Germline V gene lookup returns CDR1 GTSNPN and CDR2 SVGIG (reference sequence). This CDR3 spans 14 amino acids. Trimming cost V 4 bases and J 8 bases; bases outside gene matches: 8. CDR3 amino acids: CAWNSGRPRDEQFF. CDR3 bases: TGTGCCTGGAATAGCGGGAGGCCACGGGATGAGCAGTTCTTC.

J is TRBJ2-5 and V is TRBV11-1; unclear D gene. This CDR3 is 13 amino acids long. V was shortened by 5 bases and J by 3 bases, with 10 bases between the two germline ends. Germline CDR1 SGHAT, CDR2 FQDESV (reference sequence). This CDR3 is CASSLSTKETQYF. As DNA, the CDR3 is TGTGCCAGCAGCCTTAGTACTAAAGAGACCCAGTACTTC.

The chain uses TRBV19 and TRBJ2-1; possible D gene TRBD1, 5 bases. The CDR3 runs 13 residues. CDR1 is LNHDA and CDR2 is SQIVND in the germline V gene (reference sequence). V was clipped by 6 bases and J by 4 bases, with 10 bases between them. CDR3 loop: CASSPDRYNEQFF. CDR3 sequence (DNA): TGTGCCAGTAGCCCCGACAGATACAATGAGCAGTTCTTC.

This clone was observed a handful of times. The V call is TRBV28, the J call TRBJ2-3; possibly TRBD2 for D (5 bases). The CDR3 covers 16 residues. The germline gives CDR1 MDHEN, CDR2 SYDVKM. V dropped 7 bases and J dropped 1 base, with 18 bases sitting between them. The CDR3 spells CASNTPRGRGTDTQYF. CDR3 DNA: TGTGCCAGCAACACCCCCCGGGGTAGAGGCACAGATACGCAGTATTTT.

The CDR3 here is CASSKPPGTGNTIYF. The CDR3 coding sequence is TGTGCCAGCAGTAAGCCTCCGGGGACTGGAAACACCATATATTTT. This chain uses TRBV28 with TRBJ1-3; D unclear. CDR1 MDHEN and CDR2 SYDVKM come from the germline V gene. This CDR3 has 15 amino acids. Trimming shortened V by 5 bases and J by 2 bases, and 13 bases separated the two germline ends. Full variable domain (remainder filled in from reference TRBV28 and TRBJ1-3): DVKVTQSSRYLVKRTGEKVFLECVQDMDHENMFWYRQDPGLGLRLIYFSYDVKMKEKGDIPEGYSVSREKKERFSLILESASTNQTSMYLCASSKPPGTGNTIYFGEGSWLTVV.

The chain recombines TRBV18 with TRBJ2-7; tentatively, D is TRBD1 (5 bases). The CDR3 has 16 amino acids. V was shortened by 3 bases and J by 2 bases, with 17 bases between the two germline ends. CDR1 is KGHSH, CDR2 LQKENI, per germline. The CDR3 DNA reads TGTGCCAGCTCACCGGTGCAGGGATCGTTCCCCTACGAGCAGTACTTC. Translation: CASSPVQGSFPYEQYF. The full variable domain, with the rest looked up from reference TRBV18 and TRBJ2-7, is NAGVMQNPRHLVRRRGQEARLRCSPMKGHSHVYWYRQLPEEGLKFMVYLQKENIIDESGMPKERFSAEFPKEGPSILRIQQVVRGDSAAYFCASSPVQGSFPYEQYFGPGTRLTVT.

The CDR3: CASSGGTGRTDTQYF. The CDR3 DNA reads as TGTGCCAGCAGTGGGGGGACAGGCCGCACAGATACGCAGTATTTT. The chain combines TRBV25-1 with TRBJ2-3; 8 nucleotides line up with TRBD1. V shed 4 bases, J shed 1 base, and the junction held 4 bases outside the gene matches. CDR1 and CDR2 (germline): MGHDK, SYGVNS. The CDR3 extends over 15 amino acids.

This clone came up once. This chain connects TRBV19 to TRBJ1-4, with D tentatively TRBD1 (5 bases). Germline loops: CDR1 LNHDA, CDR2 SQIVND (reference sequence). The length of the CDR3 is 16 residues. Trimming removed 6 bases from V and 5 bases from J, with 19 bases in between. The CDR3 DNA sequence: TGTGCCAGTAGATCAATGGGGCAGCCGGGCAATGAAAAACTGTTTTTT. Protein: CASRSMGQPGNEKLFF.

J is TRBJ2-7 and V is TRBV4-3, with D possibly being TRBD1 (5 bases). Germline lookup yields CDR1 LGHNA and CDR2 YSLEER. The CDR3 is made up of 12 amino acids. V was pared by 0 bases and J by 5 bases, with 5 bases between. The CDR3 DNA reads TGCGCCAGCAGCCAAGAGGGGCACGAGCAGTACTTC. Its translation: CASSQEGHEQYF.

This clone is a singleton in its sample. The genes are TRBV5-1 and TRBJ2-1, with 9 bases identical to TRBD2. Germline loops: CDR1 SGHRS, CDR2 YFSETQ. V shed 6 bases, J shed 3 bases, and the junction held 7 bases outside the gene matches. This CDR3 has 15 amino acids. The CDR3 is CASNLAGLDYNEQFF. The DNA for the CDR3 is TGCGCCAGCAATCTAGCGGGGCTAGACTACAATGAGCAGTTCTTC.